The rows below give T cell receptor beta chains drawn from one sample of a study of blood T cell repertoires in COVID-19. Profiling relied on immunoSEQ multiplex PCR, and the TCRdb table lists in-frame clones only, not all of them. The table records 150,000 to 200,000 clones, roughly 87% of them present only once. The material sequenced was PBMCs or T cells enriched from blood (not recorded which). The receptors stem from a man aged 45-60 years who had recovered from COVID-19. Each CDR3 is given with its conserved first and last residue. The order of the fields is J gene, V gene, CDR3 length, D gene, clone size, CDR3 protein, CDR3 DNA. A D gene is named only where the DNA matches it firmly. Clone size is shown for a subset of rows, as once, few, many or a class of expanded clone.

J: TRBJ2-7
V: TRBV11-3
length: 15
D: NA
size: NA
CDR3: CASSLGAGGYYEQYF
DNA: TGTGCCAGCAGCTTAGGAGCAGGGGGGTATTACGAGCAGTACTTC

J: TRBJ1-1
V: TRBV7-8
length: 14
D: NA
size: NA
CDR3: CASSLVPEGTEAFF
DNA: TGTGCCAGCAGCTTAGTTCCGGAGGGGACTGAAGCTTTCTTT

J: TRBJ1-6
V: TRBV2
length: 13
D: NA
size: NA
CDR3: CASSEQGNSPLHF
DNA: TGTGCCAGCAGTGAACAGGGAAATTCACCCCTCCACTTT

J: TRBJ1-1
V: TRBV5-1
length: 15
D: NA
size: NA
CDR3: CASNAGGVGHTEAFF
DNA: TGCGCCAGCAATGCGGGGGGCGTCGGTCACACTGAAGCTTTCTTT

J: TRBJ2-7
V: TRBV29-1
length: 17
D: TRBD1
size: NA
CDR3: CSVEGLGQGAPVSEQYF
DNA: TGCAGCGTTGAAGGACTTGGACAGGGGGCTCCTGTTAGCGAGCAGTACTTC

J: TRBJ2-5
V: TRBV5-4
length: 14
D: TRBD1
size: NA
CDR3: CASSLQGIQETQYF
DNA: TGTGCCAGCAGTCTACAGGGGATCCAAGAGACCCAGTACTTC

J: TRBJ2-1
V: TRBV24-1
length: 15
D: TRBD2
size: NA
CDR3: CATSDRLAGAGEQFF
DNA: TGTGCCACCAGTGACCGACTAGCGGGAGCGGGTGAGCAGTTCTTC

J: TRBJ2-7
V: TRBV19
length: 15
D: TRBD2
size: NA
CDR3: CASSAGLAARDEQYF
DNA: TGTGCCAGTAGTGCGGGACTAGCGGCCAGGGACGAGCAGTACTTC

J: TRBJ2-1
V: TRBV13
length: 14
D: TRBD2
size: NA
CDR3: CASSLGLAADEQFF
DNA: TGTGCCAGCAGCTTAGGACTAGCGGCCGATGAGCAGTTCTTC

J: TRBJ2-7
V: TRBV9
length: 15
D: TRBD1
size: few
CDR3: CASSVGGQGFDEQYF
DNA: TGTGCCAGCAGCGTAGGGGGACAGGGGTTCGACGAGCAGTACTTC

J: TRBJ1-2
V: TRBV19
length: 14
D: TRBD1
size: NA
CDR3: CASSIQGVTYGYTF
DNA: TGTGCCAGTAGTATCCAGGGGGTTACCTATGGCTACACCTTC